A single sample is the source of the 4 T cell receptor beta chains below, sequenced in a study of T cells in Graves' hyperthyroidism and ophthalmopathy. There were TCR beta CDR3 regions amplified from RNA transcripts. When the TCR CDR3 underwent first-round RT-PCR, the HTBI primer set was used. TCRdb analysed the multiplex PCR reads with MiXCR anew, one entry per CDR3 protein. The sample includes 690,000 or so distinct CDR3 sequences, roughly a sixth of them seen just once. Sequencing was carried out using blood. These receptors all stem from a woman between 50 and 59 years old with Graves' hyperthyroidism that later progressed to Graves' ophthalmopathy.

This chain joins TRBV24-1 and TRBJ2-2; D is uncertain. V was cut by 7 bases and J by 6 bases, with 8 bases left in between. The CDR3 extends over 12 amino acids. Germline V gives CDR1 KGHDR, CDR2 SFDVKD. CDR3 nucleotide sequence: TGTGCCACCAGGGGCCCGGCCGGGGAGCTGTTTTTT. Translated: CATRGPAGELFF.

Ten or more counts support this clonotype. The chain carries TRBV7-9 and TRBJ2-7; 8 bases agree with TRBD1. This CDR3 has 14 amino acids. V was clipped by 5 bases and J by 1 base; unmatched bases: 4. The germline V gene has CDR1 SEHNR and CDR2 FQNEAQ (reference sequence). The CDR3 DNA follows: TGTGCCAGCAGCATACAGGGGGATTCCTACGAGCAGTACTTC. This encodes CASSIQGDSYEQYF. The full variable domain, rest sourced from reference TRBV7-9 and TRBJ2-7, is DTGVSQNPRHKITKRGQNVTFRCDPISEHNRLYWYRQTLGQGPEFLTYFQNEAQLEKSRLLSDRFSAERPKGSFSTLEIQRTEQGDSAMYLCASSIQGDSYEQYFGPGTRLTVT.

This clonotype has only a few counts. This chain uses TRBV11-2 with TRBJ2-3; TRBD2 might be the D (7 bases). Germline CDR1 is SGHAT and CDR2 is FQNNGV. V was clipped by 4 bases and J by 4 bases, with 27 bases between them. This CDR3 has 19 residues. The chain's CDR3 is CASSSPGGGGAEWADTQYF. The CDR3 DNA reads TGTGCCAGCAGCTCCCCAGGCGGAGGGGGGGCCGAATGGGCAGATACGCAGTATTTT.

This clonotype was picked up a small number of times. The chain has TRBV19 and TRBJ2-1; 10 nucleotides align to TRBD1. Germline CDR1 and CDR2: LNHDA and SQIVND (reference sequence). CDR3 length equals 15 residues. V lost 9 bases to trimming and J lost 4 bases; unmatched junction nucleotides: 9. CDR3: CASKIRDRGYNEQFF. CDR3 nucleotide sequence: TGTGCCAGCAAAATCCGGGACAGGGGTTACAATGAGCAGTTCTTC.